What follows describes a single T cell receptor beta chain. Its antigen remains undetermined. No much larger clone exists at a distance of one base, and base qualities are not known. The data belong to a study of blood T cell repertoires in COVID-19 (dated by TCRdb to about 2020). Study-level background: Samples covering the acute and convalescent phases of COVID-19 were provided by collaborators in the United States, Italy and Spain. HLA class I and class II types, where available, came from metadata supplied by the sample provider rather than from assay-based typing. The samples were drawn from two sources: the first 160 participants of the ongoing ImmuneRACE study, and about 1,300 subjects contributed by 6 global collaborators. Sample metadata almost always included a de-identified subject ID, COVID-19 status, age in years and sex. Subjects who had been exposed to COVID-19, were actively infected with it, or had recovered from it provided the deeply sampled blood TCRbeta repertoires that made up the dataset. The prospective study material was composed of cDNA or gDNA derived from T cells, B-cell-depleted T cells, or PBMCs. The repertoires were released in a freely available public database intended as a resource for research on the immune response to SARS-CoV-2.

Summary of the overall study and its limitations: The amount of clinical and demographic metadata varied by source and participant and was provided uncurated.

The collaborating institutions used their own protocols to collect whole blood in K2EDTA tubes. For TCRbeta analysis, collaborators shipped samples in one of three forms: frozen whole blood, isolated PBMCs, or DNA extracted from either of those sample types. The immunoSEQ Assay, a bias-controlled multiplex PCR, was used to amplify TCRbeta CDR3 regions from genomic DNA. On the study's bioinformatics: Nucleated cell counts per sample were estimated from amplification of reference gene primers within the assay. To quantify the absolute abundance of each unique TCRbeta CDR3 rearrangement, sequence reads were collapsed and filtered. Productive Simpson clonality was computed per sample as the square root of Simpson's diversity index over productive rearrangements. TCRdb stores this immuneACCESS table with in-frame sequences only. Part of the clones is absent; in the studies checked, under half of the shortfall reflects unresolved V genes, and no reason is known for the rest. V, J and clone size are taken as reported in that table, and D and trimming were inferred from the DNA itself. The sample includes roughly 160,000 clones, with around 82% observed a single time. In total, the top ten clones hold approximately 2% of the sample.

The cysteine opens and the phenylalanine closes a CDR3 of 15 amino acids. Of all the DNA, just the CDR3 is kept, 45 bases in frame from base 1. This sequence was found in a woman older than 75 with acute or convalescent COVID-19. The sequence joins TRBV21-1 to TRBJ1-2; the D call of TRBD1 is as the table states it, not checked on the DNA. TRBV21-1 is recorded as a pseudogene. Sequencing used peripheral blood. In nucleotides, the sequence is TGTGCCAGCAGCAAAGGGGGACAGGGGGCGAATGGCTACACCTTC. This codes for CASSKGGQGANGYTF.